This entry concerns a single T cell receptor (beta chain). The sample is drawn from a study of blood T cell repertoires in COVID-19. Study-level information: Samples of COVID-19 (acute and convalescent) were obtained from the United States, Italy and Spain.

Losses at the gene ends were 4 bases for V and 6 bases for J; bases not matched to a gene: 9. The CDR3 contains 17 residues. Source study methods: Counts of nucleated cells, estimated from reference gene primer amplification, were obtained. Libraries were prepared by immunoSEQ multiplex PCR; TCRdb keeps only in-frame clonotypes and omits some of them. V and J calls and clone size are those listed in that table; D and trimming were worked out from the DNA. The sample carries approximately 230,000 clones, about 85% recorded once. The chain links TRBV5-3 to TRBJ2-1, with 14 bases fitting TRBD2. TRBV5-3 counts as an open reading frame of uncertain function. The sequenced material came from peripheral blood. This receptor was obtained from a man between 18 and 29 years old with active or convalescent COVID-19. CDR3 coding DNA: TGTGCCAGAAGCCCTTCTCGACTAGCGGGGGGGCCCAATGAGCAGTTCTTC. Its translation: CARSPSRLAGGPNEQFF.